The 3 T cell receptor beta chains reported below all come from one sample, sequenced in a study of T cells in Graves' hyperthyroidism and ophthalmopathy. Authors of the study amplified TCR beta CDR3 regions from RNA transcripts. A set of HTBI primers served as the primers for a first-round RT-PCR of the TCR CDR3. TCRdb reprocessed the multiplex PCR reads with MiXCR, giving one entry per CDR3 protein. The sample contains almost 600,000 distinct CDR3 sequences, about 43% of which appear only once. Sequencing used peripheral blood or thyroid tissue (not recorded which). These receptors were taken from a woman under 30 with Graves' hyperthyroidism.

This clonotype was counted many times. The rearrangement links TRBV12-3 or TRBV12-4 to TRBJ2-7, with D perhaps matching TRBD1 or TRBD2 (5 bases each). V gave up 8 bases and J gave up 9 bases, with 20 bases separating them. This CDR3 spans 13 amino acids. CDR3 nucleotides: TGTGCCAGCTGCTCCGGGACCTTGAGTATGCAGTACTTC. Its protein is CASCSGTLSMQYF.

The chain carries TRBV29-1 and TRBJ1-1; tentatively, D is TRBD1 (5 bases). The length of the CDR3 is 14 residues. From germline, CDR1 is SQVTM and CDR2 ANQGSEA. Trimming shortened V by 8 bases and J by 6 bases, and 22 bases separated the two germline ends. CDR3 in DNA: TGCAGCCGATTCACAGGACATGACCCTCCTGAAGCTTTCTTT. It codes for CSRFTGHDPPEAFF.

This clonotype occurred many times. V usage is TRBV5-1 and J usage is TRBJ2-7; possible D gene TRBD2, 6 bases. V gave up 2 bases and J gave up 7 bases, with 19 bases separating them. Per the germline V gene, CDR1 is SGHRS and CDR2 is YFSETQ. The CDR3 is 15 residues long. CDR3 nucleotide sequence: TGCGCCAGCAGCTTTACGGGAGATCAATCGGGAGAGCAGTACTTC. Protein product: CASSFTGDQSGEQYF.